The 15 T cell receptor beta chains below were found in one sample sequenced in a study of blood T cell repertoires in COVID-19 (TCRdb year 2020). The library was obtained by the immunoSEQ multiplex PCR assay. TCRdb obtained this table from immuneACCESS and retained in-frame rearrangements with V and J assigned. These tables miss some clones; where compared with another copy, unresolved V genes account for less than half of the shortfall, and the remainder is unexplained. The sample data list some 270,000 clones, and about 89% of these were observed just once. Approximately 8.2% of the sample belongs to the ten largest clones. The sequencing sample was made of peripheral blood. The receptor set was obtained from a man in his forties with active or convalescent COVID-19.

The V and J genes are TRBV7-9 and TRBJ2-7; possibly TRBD1 for D (6 bases). Germline loops: CDR1 SEHNR, CDR2 FQNEAQ (reference sequence). The CDR3 sequence is 14 residues long. V lost 3 bases and J lost 6, with 15 bases in between. CDR3 DNA sequence: TGTGCCAGCAGCTTGACCGACAGGTCTGGCGAGCAGTACTTC. This gives the protein CASSLTDRSGEQYF.

V usage is TRBV3-1 (or the pseudogene TRBV3-2) and J usage is TRBJ2-6; 9 nucleotides align to TRBD1. Germline assignment: CDR1 LGHDT and CDR2 YNNKEL (reference sequence). This CDR3 spans 20 amino acids. V lost 0 bases, J lost 3 bases, and 12 bases stayed unmatched. CDR3 coding DNA: TGTGCCAGCAGCCAAGATCAAGGTGGGACAGGGTATTTTGGGGCCAACGTCCTGACTTTC. It translates to CASSQDQGGTGYFGANVLTF.

The chain joins TRBV2 to TRBJ2-3; TRBD1 matches at 7 bases. The V gene's germline CDR1 is SNHLY and CDR2 FYNNEI. The V segment lost 4 bases and the J segment 1 base; nucleotides outside the gene matches: 5. There are 15 residues in the CDR3. The chain's CDR3 is CASSGRDSGTDTQYF. CDR3 DNA sequence: TGTGCCAGCAGTGGCCGGGACAGTGGCACAGATACGCAGTATTTT. Complete variable domain (other parts from reference TRBV2 and TRBJ2-3): EPEVTQTPSHQVTQMGQEVILRCVPISNHLYFYWYRQILGQKVEFLVSFYNNEISEKSEIFDDQFSVERPDGSNFTLKIRSTKLEDSAMYFCASSGRDSGTDTQYFGPGTRLTVL.

The J gene is TRBJ1-6, the V gene TRBV27, with D possibly being TRBD1 (6 bases). CDR1 MNHEY and CDR2 SMNVEV come from the germline V gene (reference sequence). Trimming removed 6 bases from V and 2 bases from J, with 14 bases in between. This CDR3 spans 16 amino acids. The CDR3 nucleotides read TGTGCCAGCAGCGACCCAGGGGCGCCCTATAATTCACCCCTCCACTTT. Its translation: CASSDPGAPYNSPLHF.

This clone was detected only a few times. V usage is TRBV7-9 and J usage is TRBJ1-5; D is ambiguous. V gave up 5 bases and J gave up 4 bases, with 15 bases separating them. CDR1 is SEHNR and CDR2 is FQNEAQ in the germline V gene (reference sequence). This CDR3 spans 15 amino acids. CDR3 coding DNA: TGTGCCAGCAGCACGGGTGCGGTAATTAATCAGCCCCAGCATTTT. This sequence encodes CASSTGAVINQPQHF.

This chain uses TRBV6-1 with TRBJ2-5; 14 bases fit TRBD2. CDR1 and CDR2 (germline): MNHNS, SASEGT. The V and J ends lost 0 bases and 5 bases, in that order; junction bases with no gene match: 5. The CDR3 spans 17 residues. CDR3: CASSEARLAGGPETQYF. The DNA of the CDR3 is TGTGCCAGCAGTGAAGCCCGACTAGCGGGAGGGCCGGAGACCCAGTACTTC.

The chain recombines TRBV9 with TRBJ2-2; TRBD1 agrees at 7 bases. The CDR3 covers 14 residues. Germline V gives CDR1 SGDLS, CDR2 YYNGEE. J was trimmed by 3 bases and V by 3 bases; bases with no gene match: 2. In DNA, the CDR3 is TGTGCCAGCAGCGCTGGGACAGACACCGGGGAGCTGTTTTTT. Amino acids: CASSAGTDTGELFF.

The genes are TRBV18 and TRBJ1-1; 7 bases match TRBD1. Germline lookup yields CDR1 KGHSH and CDR2 LQKENI. The length of the CDR3 is 15 residues. The junction had 5 bases not matched to a gene; V was cut back by 3 bases and J by 1 base. The CDR3 coding sequence is TGTGCCAGCTCACCTGGGGGACAGCCGAACACTGAAGCTTTCTTT. Amino acids: CASSPGGQPNTEAFF.

The V and J genes are TRBV2 and TRBJ1-5; perhaps TRBD1 as D (5 bases). Germline V gives CDR1 SNHLY, CDR2 FYNNEI. The CDR3 loop spans 14 amino acids. Trimming took off 6 bases at V and 3 bases at J, with 12 bases between the two ends. The CDR3 region has the DNA TGTGCCAGCAGCGGCGGGACCTACAATCAGCCCCAGCATTTT. Translation: CASSGGTYNQPQHF.

V is TRBV6-5 and J is TRBJ1-5; D is possibly TRBD1 (6 bases). CDR3 size: 13 residues. CDR1 is MNHEY, CDR2 SVGAGI, per germline. With 6 bases removed from V and 3 bases from J, the gap between germline ends came to 9 bases. The CDR3 region has the DNA TGTGCCAGCAGCACAGGGAACAATCAGCCCCAGCATTTT. Amino acid sequence: CASSTGNNQPQHF.

This chain links TRBV9 with TRBJ2-5; 9 bases map to TRBD2. CDR3 size: 16 residues. The germline CDR1 and CDR2 sequences are SGDLS and YYNGEE. J was trimmed by 5 bases and V by 0 bases; bases with no gene match: 8. The CDR3 DNA reads TGTGCCAGCAGCGTAGTGGCGGGGGGGCCCTTTGAGACCCAGTACTTC. It specifies CASSVVAGGPFETQYF.

With respect to this clone: In the same sample, other DNA sequences code for this CDR3. The chain joins TRBV19 to TRBJ1-5; 9 bases agree with TRBD1. Germline CDR1 reads LNHDA; CDR2 reads SQIVND (reference sequence). V gave up 1 base and J gave up 7 bases; unmatched junction bases: 2. This CDR3 has 14 amino acids. CDR3 bases: TGTGCCAGTAGTATAGGGGGACAGGGACAGCCCCAGCATTTT. This translates into CASSIGGQGQPQHF.

The CDR3 here is CASSQTSGSETQYF. The CDR3 region has the DNA TGTGCCAGCAGCCAAACTAGCGGTTCAGAGACCCAGTACTTC. V is TRBV4-2 and J is TRBJ2-5, with 8 positions matching TRBD2. Germline CDR1 is LGHNA and CDR2 is YNFKEQ. The junction had 3 bases not matched to a gene; V was cut back by 2 bases and J by 4 bases. The CDR3 sequence is 14 residues long.

The chain links TRBV19 to TRBJ1-5; 7 bases fit TRBD1. Trimming cost V 1 base and J 5 bases; bases outside gene matches: 20. The CDR3 is made up of 20 amino acids. Germline V CDR1 and CDR2: LNHDA, SQIVND (reference sequence). CDR3 in amino acids: CASSIGGDSSPTSLHQPQHF. The CDR3 DNA sequence: TGTGCCAGTAGTATAGGGGGGGACAGTTCCCCTACAAGCCTTCATCAGCCCCAGCATTTT. Combining the CDR3 with reference TRBV19 and TRBJ1-5 gives the whole variable domain DGGITQSPKYLFRKEGQNVTLSCEQNLNHDAMYWYRQDPGQGLRLIYYSQIVNDFQKGDIAEGYSVSREKKESFPLTVTSAQKNPTAFYLCASSIGGDSSPTSLHQPQHFGDGTRLSIL.

The chain has TRBV5-1 and TRBJ2-3; 9 bases fit TRBD1. V was pared by 6 bases and J by 2 bases, with 7 bases of the junction left unmatched. This CDR3 contains 15 residues. Germline CDR1 SGHRS, CDR2 YFSETQ. The CDR3 DNA reads as TGCGCCAGCAACACAGGACAGGGGTACACAGATACGCAGTATTTT. Translated: CASNTGQGYTDTQYF.